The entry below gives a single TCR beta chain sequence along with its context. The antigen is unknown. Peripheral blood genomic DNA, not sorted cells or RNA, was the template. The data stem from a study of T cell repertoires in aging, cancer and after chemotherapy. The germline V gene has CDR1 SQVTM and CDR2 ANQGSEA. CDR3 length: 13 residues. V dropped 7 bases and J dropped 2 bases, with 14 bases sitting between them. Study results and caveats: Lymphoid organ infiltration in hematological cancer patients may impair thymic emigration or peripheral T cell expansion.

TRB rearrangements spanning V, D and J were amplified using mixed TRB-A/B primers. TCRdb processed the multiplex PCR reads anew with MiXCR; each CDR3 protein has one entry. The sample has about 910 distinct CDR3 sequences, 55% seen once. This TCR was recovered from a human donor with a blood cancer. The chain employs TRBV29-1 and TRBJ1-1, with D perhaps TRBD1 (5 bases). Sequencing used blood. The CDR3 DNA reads TGCAGCGCCCCGGGACGCAGCAACACTGAAGCTTTCTTT. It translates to CSAPGRSNTEAFF.